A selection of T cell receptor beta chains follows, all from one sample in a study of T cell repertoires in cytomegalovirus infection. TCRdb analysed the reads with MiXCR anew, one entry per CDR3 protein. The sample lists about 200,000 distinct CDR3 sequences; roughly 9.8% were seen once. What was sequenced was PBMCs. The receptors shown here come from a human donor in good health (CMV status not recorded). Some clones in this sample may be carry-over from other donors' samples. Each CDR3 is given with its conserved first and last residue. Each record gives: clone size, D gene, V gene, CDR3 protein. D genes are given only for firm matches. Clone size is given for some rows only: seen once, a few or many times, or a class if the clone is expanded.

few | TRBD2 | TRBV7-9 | CASSSTSGREKFF
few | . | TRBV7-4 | CASSLKGHRDRTDTQYF
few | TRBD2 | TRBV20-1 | CSARDSGGFSDEQFF
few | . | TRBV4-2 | CASSQDERDMEEQYF
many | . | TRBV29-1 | CSVEVEWGSTEAFF
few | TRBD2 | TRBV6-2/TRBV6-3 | CASRRTSGTAGNEQFF
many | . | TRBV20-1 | CSAREREGSGYGYTF
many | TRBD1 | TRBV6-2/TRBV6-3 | CASRIQGAREQYF
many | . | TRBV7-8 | CASSLARQGFVQYF
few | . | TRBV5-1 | CASSWASATTGELFF
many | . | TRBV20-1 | CSARDFRVGSYEQYF
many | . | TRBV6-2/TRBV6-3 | CASSPRRAVSYNEQFF
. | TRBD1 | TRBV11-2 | CASSLDVTGAAFF
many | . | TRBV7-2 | CASSPRTIRKINYGYTF
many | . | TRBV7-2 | CASSLASVGGQTQYF
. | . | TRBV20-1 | CSARTPSGNTIYF
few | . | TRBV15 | CATSRPQDRSGYTF
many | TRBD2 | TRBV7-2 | CASRLSGGTYEQYF
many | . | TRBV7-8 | CASSLGGRGNEQYF
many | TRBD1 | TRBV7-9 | CASSWVRGLGAGNQPQHF
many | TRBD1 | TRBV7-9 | CASSSGTGNYEQYF
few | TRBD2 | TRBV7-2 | CASSLAGWTSGYEQYF